What follows are 16 T cell receptor beta chains derived from one specimen sequenced in a study of cytomegalovirus exposure and HLA in healthy donors. PCR was performed using 60 Vbeta and 13 Jbeta primers. Some clones are missing from TCRdb's copy, which holds only in-frame ones; the method was immunoSEQ multiplex PCR. The profile shows roughly 180,000 clones, under 9.5% of them singletons. The specimen was PBMCs. These TCRs come from a woman aged 30 to 39 in good health and CMV-seropositive.

The chain recombines TRBV10-1 with TRBJ2-2; 7 bases agree with TRBD2. The CDR3 sequence is 16 residues long. Trimming removed 6 bases from V and 1 base from J; junction bases left unmatched: 8. CDR1 is WNHNN, CDR2 SYGVQD, per germline (reference sequence). This CDR3 reads CASSDGRDGNTGELFF. DNA for the CDR3: TGCGCCAGCAGCGATGGGAGGGACGGGAACACCGGGGAGCTGTTTTTT.

This clone came up a few times. V and J are TRBV7-2 and TRBJ2-1; TRBD1 matches 7 bases. V lost 0 bases, J lost 10 bases, and 3 bases stayed unmatched. The germline CDR1 and CDR2 sequences are SGHTA and FQGNSA. CDR3 size: 13 residues. Here the CDR3 DNA reads TGTGCCAGCAGCTTAGCGGGACAGAGCGAGCAGTTCTTC. Translated, it gives CASSLAGQSEQFF. Combining the CDR3 with reference TRBV7-2 and TRBJ2-1 gives the whole variable domain GAGVSQSPSNKVTEKGKDVELRCDPISGHTALYWYRQSLGQGLEFLIYFQGNSAPDKSGLPSDRFSAERTGGSVSTLTIQRTQQEDSAVYLCASSLAGQSEQFFGPGTRLTVL.

CDR3 nucleotides: TGCGCCAGCAGCGTGACAGGGAACGAGCAGTACTTC. Its translation is CASSVTGNEQYF. The chain uses TRBV5-1 and TRBJ2-7; 7 bases match TRBD1. The CDR3 spans 12 residues. Losses at the gene ends were 4 bases for V and 5 bases for J; bases not matched to a gene: 3. From germline, CDR1 is SGHRS and CDR2 YFSETQ. Drawing the rest from reference TRBV5-1 and TRBJ2-7, the complete variable domain is KAGVTQTPRYLIKTRGQQVTLSCSPISGHRSVSWYQQTPGQGLQFLFEYFSETQRNKGNFPGRFSGRQFSNSRSEMNVSTLELGDSALYLCASSVTGNEQYFGPGTRLTVT.

This clone was seen only a few times. The V call is TRBV6-6, the J call TRBJ2-7; D is ambiguous. Germline V gene lookup returns CDR1 MNHNY and CDR2 SVGAGI (reference sequence). The CDR3 is 16 residues long. Trimming removed 0 bases at V and 3 bases at J, with 15 bases between. CDR3 region: CASSYSYLERVYEQYF. As DNA, the CDR3 is TGTGCCAGCAGTTACTCGTACCTAGAGAGAGTCTACGAGCAGTACTTC.

This clone has a count of ten or more. This sequence joins TRBV7-2 and TRBJ2-1; 13 bases fit TRBD2. V shed 5 bases and J 8 bases; nucleotides not matched to a gene: 6. The CDR3 has 15 residues. CDR1 is SGHTA, CDR2 FQGNSA, per germline. CDR3 DNA: TGTGCCAGCAGCCTTAGGACTAGCGGGAGCCATGAGCAGTTCTTC. This sequence encodes CASSLRTSGSHEQFF.

This chain joins TRBV7-2 and TRBJ2-7; TRBD2 matches at 14 bases. V lost 4 bases, J lost 4 bases, and 6 bases stayed unmatched. This CDR3 comprises 16 residues. Per germline, CDR1 SGHTA and CDR2 FQGNSA. CDR3 sequence reads: CASSSGLAGVGYEQYF. The CDR3, as DNA: TGTGCCAGCAGCTCGGGACTAGCGGGAGTGGGGTACGAGCAGTACTTC.

This clone was found a few times. The rearrangement links TRBV9 to TRBJ2-1; a weak D match, TRBD1 (5 bases). Germline CDR1 reads SGDLS; CDR2 reads YYNGEE. This CDR3 has 13 residues. Trimming took off 0 bases at V and 12 bases at J, with 13 bases between the two ends. This chain's CDR3 is CASSVVSGPAQFF. CDR3 coding DNA: TGTGCCAGCAGCGTAGTGTCAGGGCCGGCGCAGTTCTTC. Supplemented by reference TRBV9 and TRBJ2-1, the full variable domain reads DSGVTQTPKHLITATGQRVTLRCSPRSGDLSVYWYQQSLDQGLQFLIQYYNGEERAKGNILERFSAQQFPDLHSELNLSSLELGDSALYFCASSVVSGPAQFFGPGTRLTVL.

The rearrangement uses TRBV2 and TRBJ2-1; TRBD1 is a possible D gene (5 bases). V was shortened by 0 bases and J by 9 bases, with 12 bases between the two germline ends. The CDR3 totals 14 residues. From germline, CDR1 is SNHLY and CDR2 FYNNEI. Here the CDR3 reads CASSEAQWGGEQFF. CDR3 in DNA: TGTGCCAGCAGTGAAGCACAGTGGGGCGGTGAGCAGTTCTTC.

This sequence joins TRBV13 and TRBJ1-2; unclear D gene. The germline gives CDR1 PRHDT, CDR2 FYEKMQ (reference sequence). This CDR3 spans 15 amino acids. Trimming removed 1 base from V and 1 base from J, with 10 bases in between. The CDR3 sequence: CASSLVAGINYGYTF. The CDR3 coding sequence is TGTGCCAGCAGCTTAGTTGCGGGAATTAACTATGGCTACACCTTC. Together with reference TRBV13 and TRBJ1-2, the CDR3 gives the full variable domain: AAGVIQSPRHLIKEKRETATLKCYPIPRHDTVYWYQQGPGQDPQFLISFYEKMQSDKGSIPDRFSAQQFSDYHSELNMSSLELGDSALYFCASSLVAGINYGYTFGSGTRLTVV.

J is TRBJ1-4 and V is TRBV6-1; no reliable D call. The CDR3 has 13 amino acids. The germline V and J ends were trimmed by 8 bases and 8 bases, with 15 bases remaining between them. CDR1 is MNHNS, CDR2 SASEGT, per germline. The CDR3 loop reads CASSDDGREKLFF. DNA for the CDR3: TGTGCCAGCTCCGACGACGGGAGGGAAAAACTGTTTTTT.

This clone occurred once. The chain couples TRBV6-1 to TRBJ1-1, with 11 bases fitting TRBD1. In germline, CDR1 is MNHNS, CDR2 SASEGT. The J segment lost 1 base and the V segment lost 3 bases, leaving 13 bases of the junction unmatched. The CDR3 has 19 amino acids. The chain's CDR3 is CASSDPRPGTGGRNTEAFF. The CDR3 DNA is TGTGCCAGCAGTGACCCACGGCCAGGGACAGGGGGTAGGAACACTGAAGCTTTCTTT.

This clone was detected only a few times. V usage is TRBV2 and J usage is TRBJ2-2, with a tentative D call TRBD1 (6 bases). This CDR3 spans 15 amino acids. V gave up 6 bases and J gave up 5 bases, with 16 bases separating them. Germline CDR1 and CDR2: SNHLY and FYNNEI. The CDR3 DNA sequence: TGTGCCAGCAGAGAACTACAGGGTTCGACCGGGGAGCTGTTTTTT. Its translation is CASRELQGSTGELFF.

V gene TRBV5-6 combines with J gene TRBJ1-2; a weak D match, TRBD1 (6 bases). The germline V gene has CDR1 SGHDT and CDR2 YYEEEE. The length of the CDR3 is 13 residues. V lost 2 bases and J lost 7, with 12 bases in between. The DNA of the CDR3 is TGTGCCAGCAGCTTTGGGGGGGCTGGTGGCTACACCTTC. It encodes CASSFGGAGGYTF.

This clone occurred a few times. V and J are TRBV9 and TRBJ2-7; 10 bases line up with TRBD2. The germline CDR1 and CDR2 sequences are SGDLS and YYNGEE. The V segment lost 0 bases and the J segment 5 bases; nucleotides outside the gene matches: 2. This CDR3 is built from 14 residues. The DNA of the CDR3 is TGTGCCAGCAGCGTAGAGGGACTAGCGAACGAGCAGTACTTC. It encodes CASSVEGLANEQYF.

The chain couples TRBV7-9 to TRBJ1-4; 7 bases are shared with TRBD1. The CDR3 runs 15 residues. Germline assignment: CDR1 SEHNR and CDR2 FQNEAQ (reference sequence). Unmatched junction bases numbered 11, after V lost 5 bases and J lost 8 bases. CDR3 loop: CASSPGGPGGEKLFF. The CDR3 nucleotides are TGTGCCAGCAGCCCTGGTGGACCAGGGGGAGAAAAACTGTTTTTT.

In this sample, this clone turned up a few times. This chain joins TRBV7-2 and TRBJ2-7; D remains unclear. This CDR3 spans 11 amino acids. V lost 1 base and J 9 bases, leaving 7 bases between the germline ends. Germline values: CDR1 SGHTA, CDR2 FQGNSA. DNA for the CDR3: TGTGCCAGCAGCTTAGACGCCGGGCAGTACTTC. As protein: CASSLDAGQYF.